This paragraph reports one T cell receptor (beta chain). The data stem from a study of blood T cell repertoires in COVID-19. V gave up 7 bases and J gave up 3 bases, with 15 bases separating them. The CDR3 loop spans 14 amino acids. The germline V gene has CDR1 LNHDA and CDR2 SQIVND (reference sequence). Original handling: Amplifying reference gene primers gave estimates of nucleated cell counts. Some clones are missing from TCRdb's copy, which holds only in-frame ones; the method was immunoSEQ multiplex PCR. The V and J calls and the clone size are those of that table, but D and trimming were determined from the DNA. Found here are 250,000 to 300,000 clones, roughly 83% of them singletons; the top ten hold 4.6%.

The TCR originated in a man aged 55-75 years who had recovered from COVID-19. Material for sequencing was peripheral blood. This chain joins TRBV19 and TRBJ1-2; the D gene is possibly TRBD1 (5 bases). CDR3 protein: CASTQGGLYYGYTF. For the CDR3, the DNA is TGTGCCAGTACCCAGGGCGGTCTTTACTATGGCTACACCTTC.